The clone carrying this T cell receptor beta chain was recorded many times. Its target is unknown. Trimming left V 6 bases short and J 2 bases short, with 11 bases between. This CDR3 region has 13 residues. Per germline, CDR1 MDHEN and CDR2 SYDVKM. TCRdb reprocessed the multiplex PCR reads via MiXCR and lists one record per CDR3 protein. Of more than 80,000 distinct CDR3 sequences detected, more than 30% appear once; the ten largest clones hold approximately 5%. The lymph nodes were axillary draining lymph nodes from breast cancer patients. This entry comes from a study of breast tumors, draining lymph nodes, adjacent tissues. General study points: Luminal-like breast cancer showed significantly higher tumor–nontumor repertoire similarity than basal-like. Tumor repertoires ranked between lymph nodes and nontumor tissue in diversity, with V and J gene preferences. The data were judged consistent with most tumor T cells coming from lymph node and expanding in tumor.

The receptor comes from a female donor with breast cancer. Some clones in this sample may be carry-over from other donors' samples. The genes are TRBV28 and TRBJ2-7; D may be TRBD1 (5 bases). Sequences were obtained from axillary lymph node tissue. This CDR3 reads CASRPTGPYEQYF. CDR3 coding DNA: TGTGCCAGCAGACCCACAGGACCCTACGAGCAGTACTTC.